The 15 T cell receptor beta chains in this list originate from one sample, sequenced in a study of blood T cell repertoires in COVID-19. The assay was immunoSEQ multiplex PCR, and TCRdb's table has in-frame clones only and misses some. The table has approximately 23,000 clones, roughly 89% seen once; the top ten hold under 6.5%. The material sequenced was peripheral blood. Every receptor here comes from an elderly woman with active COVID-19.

This CDR3 is CASSLMGPSYEQYF. CDR3 sequence (DNA): TGTGCCAGCAGCTTAATGGGCCCCTCCTACGAGCAGTACTTC. This sequence joins TRBV7-8 and TRBJ2-7; D not certain. V was clipped by 2 bases and J by 0 bases, with 8 bases between them. The V gene's germline CDR1 is SGHVS and CDR2 FQNEAQ. This CDR3 has 14 residues.

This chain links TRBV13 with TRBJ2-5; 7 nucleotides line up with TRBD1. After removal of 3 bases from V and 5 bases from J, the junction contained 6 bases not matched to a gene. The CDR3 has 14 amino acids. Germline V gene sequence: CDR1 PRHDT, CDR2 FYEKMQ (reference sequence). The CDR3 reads CASSLTGPRETQYF. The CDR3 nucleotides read TGTGCCAGCAGCTTGACAGGGCCGCGGGAGACCCAGTACTTC.

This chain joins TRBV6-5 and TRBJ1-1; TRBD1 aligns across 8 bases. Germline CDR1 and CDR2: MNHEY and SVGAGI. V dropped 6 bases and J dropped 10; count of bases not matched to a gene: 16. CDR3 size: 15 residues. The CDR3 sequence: CASSLNRGTRMGAFF. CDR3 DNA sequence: TGTGCCAGCAGCCTGAACAGGGGGACCCGGATGGGAGCTTTCTTT.

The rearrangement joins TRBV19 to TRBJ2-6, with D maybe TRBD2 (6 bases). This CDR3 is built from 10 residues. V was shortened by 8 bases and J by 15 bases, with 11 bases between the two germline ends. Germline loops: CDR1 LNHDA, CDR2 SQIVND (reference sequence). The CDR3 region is CASGGGALTF. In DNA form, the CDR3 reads TGTGCCAGTGGGGGAGGCGCCCTGACTTTC. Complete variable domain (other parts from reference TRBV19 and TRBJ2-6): DGGITQSPKYLFRKEGQNVTLSCEQNLNHDAMYWYRQDPGQGLRLIYYSQIVNDFQKGDIAEGYSVSREKKESFPLTVTSAQKNPTAFYLCASGGGALTFGAGSRLTVL.

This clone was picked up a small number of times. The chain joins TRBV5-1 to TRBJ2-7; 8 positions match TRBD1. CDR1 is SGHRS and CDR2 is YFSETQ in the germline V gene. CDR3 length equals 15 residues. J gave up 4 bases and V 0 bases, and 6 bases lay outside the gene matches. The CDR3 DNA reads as TGCGCCAGCAGCTTGGGGGGGACAGGAATTTACGAGCAGTACTTC. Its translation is CASSLGGTGIYEQYF.

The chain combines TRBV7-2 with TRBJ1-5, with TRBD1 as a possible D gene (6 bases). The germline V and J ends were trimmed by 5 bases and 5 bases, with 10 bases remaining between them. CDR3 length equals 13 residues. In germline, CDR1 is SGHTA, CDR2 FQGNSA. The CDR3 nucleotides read TGTGCCAGCAGCCCCCACAGGGATCAGCCCCAGCATTTT. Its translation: CASSPHRDQPQHF.

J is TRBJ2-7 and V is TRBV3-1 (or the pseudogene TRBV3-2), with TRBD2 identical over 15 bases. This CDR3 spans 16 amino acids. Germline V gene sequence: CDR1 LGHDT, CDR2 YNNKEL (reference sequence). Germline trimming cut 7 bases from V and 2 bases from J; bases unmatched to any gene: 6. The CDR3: CASTPGLAGGTYEQYF. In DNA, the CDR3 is TGTGCCAGCACCCCGGGACTAGCGGGGGGAACCTACGAGCAGTACTTC.

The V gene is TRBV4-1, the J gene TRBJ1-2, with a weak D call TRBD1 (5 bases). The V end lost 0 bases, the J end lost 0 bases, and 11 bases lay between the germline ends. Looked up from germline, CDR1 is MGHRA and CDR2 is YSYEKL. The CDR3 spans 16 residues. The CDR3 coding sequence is TGCGCCAGCAGCCAAGAGGGGCAGGGCGCTAACTATGGCTACACCTTC. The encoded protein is CASSQEGQGANYGYTF.

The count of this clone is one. The CDR3 loop is CASSQDRGATGELFF. The CDR3 DNA reads as TGTGCCAGCAGCCAAGACAGGGGGGCCACCGGGGAGCTGTTTTTT. The chain joins TRBV3-1 (or the pseudogene TRBV3-2) to TRBJ2-2; maybe TRBD1 (7 bases). Germline V gives CDR1 LGHDT, CDR2 YNNKEL (reference sequence). Trimming took 0 bases from V and 4 from J, leaving 9 bases between them. The CDR3 runs to 15 residues.

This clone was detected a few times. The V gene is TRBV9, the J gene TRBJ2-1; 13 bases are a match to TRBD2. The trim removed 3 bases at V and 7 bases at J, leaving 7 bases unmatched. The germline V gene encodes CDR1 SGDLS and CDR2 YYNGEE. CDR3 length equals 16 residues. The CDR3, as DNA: TGTGCCAGCAGCGCCACGGGACTAGCGGGGTGGAATGAGCAGTTCTTC. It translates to CASSATGLAGWNEQFF.

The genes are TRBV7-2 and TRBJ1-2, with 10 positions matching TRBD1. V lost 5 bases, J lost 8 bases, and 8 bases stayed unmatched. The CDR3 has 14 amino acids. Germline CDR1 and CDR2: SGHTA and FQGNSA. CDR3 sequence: CASSPTDRGNGYTF. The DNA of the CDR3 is TGTGCCAGCAGCCCAACGGACAGGGGGAACGGCTACACCTTC.

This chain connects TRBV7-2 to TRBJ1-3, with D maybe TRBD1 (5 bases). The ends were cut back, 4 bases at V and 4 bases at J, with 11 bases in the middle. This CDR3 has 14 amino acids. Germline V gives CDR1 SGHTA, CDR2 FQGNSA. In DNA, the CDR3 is TGTGCCAGCAGCTCGGGGAGGGACGGAAACACCATATATTTT. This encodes CASSSGRDGNTIYF.

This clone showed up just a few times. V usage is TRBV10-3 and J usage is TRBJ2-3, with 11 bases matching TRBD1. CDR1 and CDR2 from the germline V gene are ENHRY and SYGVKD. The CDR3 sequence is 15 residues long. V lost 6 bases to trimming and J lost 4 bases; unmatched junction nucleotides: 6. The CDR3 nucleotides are TGTGCCATCAGCAAGGACAGGGGGCGGTCAGATACGCAGTATTTT. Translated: CAISKDRGRSDTQYF.

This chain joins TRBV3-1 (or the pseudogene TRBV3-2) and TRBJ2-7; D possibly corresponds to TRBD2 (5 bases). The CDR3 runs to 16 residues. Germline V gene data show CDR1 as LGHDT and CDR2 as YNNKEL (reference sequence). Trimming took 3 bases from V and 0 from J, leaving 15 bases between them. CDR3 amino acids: CASSHHGVLSSYEQYF. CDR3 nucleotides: TGTGCCAGCAGCCATCACGGGGTACTTAGCTCCTACGAGCAGTACTTC.

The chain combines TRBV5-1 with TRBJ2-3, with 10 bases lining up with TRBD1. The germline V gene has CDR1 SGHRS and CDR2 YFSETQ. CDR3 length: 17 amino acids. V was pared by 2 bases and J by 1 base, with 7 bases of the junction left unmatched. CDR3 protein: CASSFVVGTGGTDTQYF. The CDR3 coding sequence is TGCGCCAGCAGCTTTGTTGTCGGGACAGGGGGCACAGATACGCAGTATTTT.